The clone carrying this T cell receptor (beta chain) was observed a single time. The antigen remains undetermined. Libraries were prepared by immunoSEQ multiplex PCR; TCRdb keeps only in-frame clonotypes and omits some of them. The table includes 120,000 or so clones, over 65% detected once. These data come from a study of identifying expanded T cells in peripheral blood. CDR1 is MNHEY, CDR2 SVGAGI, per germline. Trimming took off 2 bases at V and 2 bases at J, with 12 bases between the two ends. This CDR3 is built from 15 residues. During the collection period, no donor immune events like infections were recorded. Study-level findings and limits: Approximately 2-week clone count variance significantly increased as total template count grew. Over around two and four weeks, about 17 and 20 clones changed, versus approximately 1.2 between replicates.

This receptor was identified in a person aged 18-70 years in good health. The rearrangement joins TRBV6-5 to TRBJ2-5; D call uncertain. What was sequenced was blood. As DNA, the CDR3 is TGTGCCAGCAGTTACGGTTTGGGCAGGCAAGAGACCCAGTACTTC. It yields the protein CASSYGLGRQETQYF.